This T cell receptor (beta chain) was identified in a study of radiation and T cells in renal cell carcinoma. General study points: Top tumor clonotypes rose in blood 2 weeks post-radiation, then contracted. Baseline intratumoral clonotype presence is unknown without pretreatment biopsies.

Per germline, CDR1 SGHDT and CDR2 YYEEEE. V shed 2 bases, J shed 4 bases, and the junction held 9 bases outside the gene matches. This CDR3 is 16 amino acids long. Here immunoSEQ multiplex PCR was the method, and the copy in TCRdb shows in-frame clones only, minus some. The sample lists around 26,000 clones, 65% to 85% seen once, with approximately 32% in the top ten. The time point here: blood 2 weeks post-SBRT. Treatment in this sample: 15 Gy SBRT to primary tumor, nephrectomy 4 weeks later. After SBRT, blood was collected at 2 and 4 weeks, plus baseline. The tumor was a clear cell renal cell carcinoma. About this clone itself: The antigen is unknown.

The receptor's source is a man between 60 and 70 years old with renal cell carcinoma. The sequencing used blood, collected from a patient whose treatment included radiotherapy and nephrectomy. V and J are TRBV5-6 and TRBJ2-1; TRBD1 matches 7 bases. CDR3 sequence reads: CASSLQGQQHYNEQFF. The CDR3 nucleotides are TGTGCCAGCAGCTTACAGGGACAGCAACATTACAATGAGCAGTTCTTC.